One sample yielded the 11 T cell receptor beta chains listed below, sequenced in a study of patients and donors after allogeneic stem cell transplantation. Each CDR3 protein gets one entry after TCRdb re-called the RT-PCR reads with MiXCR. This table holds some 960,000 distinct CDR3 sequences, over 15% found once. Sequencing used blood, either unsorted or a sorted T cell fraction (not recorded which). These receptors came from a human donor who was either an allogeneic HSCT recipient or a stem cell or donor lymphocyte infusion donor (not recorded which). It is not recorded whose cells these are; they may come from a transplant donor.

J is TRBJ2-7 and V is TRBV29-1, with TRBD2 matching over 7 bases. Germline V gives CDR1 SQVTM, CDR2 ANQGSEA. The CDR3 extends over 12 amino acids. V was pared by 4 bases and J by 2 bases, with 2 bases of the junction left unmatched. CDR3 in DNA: TGCAGCGTTGGGGGGGGACCCTACGAGCAGTACTTC. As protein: CSVGGGPYEQYF.

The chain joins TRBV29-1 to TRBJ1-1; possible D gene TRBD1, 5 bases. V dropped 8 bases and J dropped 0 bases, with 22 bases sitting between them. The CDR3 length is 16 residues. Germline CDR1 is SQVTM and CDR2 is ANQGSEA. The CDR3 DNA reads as TGCAGCTTCCGAGGAACGGGGGGTTCCATGAACACTGAAGCTTTCTTT. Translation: CSFRGTGGSMNTEAFF.

This CDR3 is CSASFPAGGIYEQYF. The CDR3 DNA reads as TGCAGTGCTAGTTTCCCAGCGGGGGGTATCTACGAGCAGTACTTC. The chain links TRBV20-1 to TRBJ2-7; 9 nucleotides agree with TRBD2. The germline V gene has CDR1 DFQATT and CDR2 SNEGSKA (reference sequence). V was clipped by 3 bases and J by 3 bases; unmatched bases: 9. This CDR3 contains 15 residues.

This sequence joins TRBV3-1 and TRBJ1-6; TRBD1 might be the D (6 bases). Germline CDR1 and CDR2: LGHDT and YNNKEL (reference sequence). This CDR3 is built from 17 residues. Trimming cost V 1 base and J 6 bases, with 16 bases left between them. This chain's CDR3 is CASSQVSTGIANSPLHF. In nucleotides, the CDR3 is TGTGCCAGCAGCCAAGTCAGCACAGGGATCGCTAATTCACCCCTCCACTTT. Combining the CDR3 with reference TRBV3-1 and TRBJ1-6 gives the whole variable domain DTAVSQTPKYLVTQMGNDKSIKCEQNLGHDTMYWYKQDSKKFLKIMFSYNNKELIINETVPNRFSPKSPDKAHLNLHINSLELGDSAVYFCASSQVSTGIANSPLHFGNGTRLTVT.

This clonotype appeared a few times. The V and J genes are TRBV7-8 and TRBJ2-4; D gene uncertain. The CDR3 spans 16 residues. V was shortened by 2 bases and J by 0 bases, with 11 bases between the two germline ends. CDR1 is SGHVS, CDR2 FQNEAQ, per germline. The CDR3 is CASSLNDFLAKNIQYF. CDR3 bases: TGTGCCAGCAGCTTAAACGACTTCCTAGCCAAAAACATTCAGTACTTC.

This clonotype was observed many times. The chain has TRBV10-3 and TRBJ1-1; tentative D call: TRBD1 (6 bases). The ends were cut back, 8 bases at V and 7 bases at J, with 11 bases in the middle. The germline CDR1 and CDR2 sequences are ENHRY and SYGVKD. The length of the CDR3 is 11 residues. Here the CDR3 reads CAIGETGEAFF. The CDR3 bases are TGTGCCATCGGCGAGACAGGTGAAGCTTTCTTT.

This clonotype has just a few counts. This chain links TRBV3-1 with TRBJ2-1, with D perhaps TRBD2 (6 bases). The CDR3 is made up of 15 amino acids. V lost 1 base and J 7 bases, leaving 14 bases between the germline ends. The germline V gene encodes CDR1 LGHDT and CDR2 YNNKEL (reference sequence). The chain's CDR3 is CASSQGSAGGNEQFF. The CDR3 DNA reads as TGTGCCAGCAGCCAAGGTTCAGCGGGCGGGAATGAGCAGTTCTTC.

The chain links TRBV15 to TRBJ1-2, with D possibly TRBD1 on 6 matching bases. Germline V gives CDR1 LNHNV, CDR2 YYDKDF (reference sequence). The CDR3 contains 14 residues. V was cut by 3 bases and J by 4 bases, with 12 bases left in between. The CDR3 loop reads CATSSPTGRYGYTF. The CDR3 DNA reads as TGTGCCACCAGCAGCCCGACAGGACGCTATGGCTACACCTTC. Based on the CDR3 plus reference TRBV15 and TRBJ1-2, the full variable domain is DAMVIQNPRYQVTQFGKPVTLSCSQTLNHNVMYWYQQKSSQAPKLLFHYYDKDFNNEADTPDNFQSRRPNTSFCFLDIRSPGLGDTAMYLCATSSPTGRYGYTFGSGTRLTVV.

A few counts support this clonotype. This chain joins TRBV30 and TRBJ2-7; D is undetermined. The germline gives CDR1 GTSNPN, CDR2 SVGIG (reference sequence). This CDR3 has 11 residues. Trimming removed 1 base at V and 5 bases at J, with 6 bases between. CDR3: CAWSDSHEQYF. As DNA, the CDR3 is TGTGCCTGGAGTGACAGTCACGAGCAGTACTTC.

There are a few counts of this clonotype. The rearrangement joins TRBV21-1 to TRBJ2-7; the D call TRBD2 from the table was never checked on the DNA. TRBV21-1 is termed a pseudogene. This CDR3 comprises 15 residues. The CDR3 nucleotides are TGTGCCAGCAGCACTAGGGAGAATGGGTTCTACGAGCAGTACTTC. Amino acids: CASSTRENGFYEQYF.

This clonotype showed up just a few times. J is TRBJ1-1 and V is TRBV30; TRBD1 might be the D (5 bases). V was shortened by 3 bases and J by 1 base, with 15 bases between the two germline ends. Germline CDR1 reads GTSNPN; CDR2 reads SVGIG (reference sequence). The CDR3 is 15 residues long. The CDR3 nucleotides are TGTGCCTGGAGGGCCCGGGGCCACCAGAACACTGAAGCTTTCTTT. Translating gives CAWRARGHQNTEAFF.